A single sample gave rise to the 31 T cell receptor beta chains below, sequenced in a study of T cell responses to AZD1222 COVID-19 vaccine. Profiled with immunoSEQ multiplex PCR; TCRdb holds only in-frame clones, not every one. This table has about 180,000 clones, about nine tenths appearing once. The sample here was peripheral blood, taken 28 days after the second AZD1222 dose. The receptors stem from an adult who received the AZD1222 COVID-19 vaccine.

CDR3 in amino acids: CASSLDGRISGNTIYF. The CDR3 nucleotides read TGTGCCAGCAGCTTAGACGGACGGATCTCTGGAAACACCATATATTTT. The chain is built from TRBV11-3 and TRBJ1-3, with D uncertain. Germline CDR1 reads SGHNT; CDR2 reads YENEEA. V lost 0 bases and J 0 bases, leaving 9 bases between the germline ends. The CDR3 is 16 amino acids.

The chain couples TRBV9 to TRBJ2-7; the D gene is possibly TRBD2 (6 bases). The germline V and J ends were trimmed by 4 bases and 3 bases, with 17 bases remaining between them. This CDR3 is 15 amino acids long. Germline assignment: CDR1 SGDLS and CDR2 YYNGEE. The CDR3 region is CASSPNGDSYYEQYF. The CDR3 DNA is TGTGCCAGCAGCCCAAACGGGGACTCCTACTACGAGCAGTACTTC.

This chain uses TRBV9 with TRBJ2-6, with 11 bases identical to TRBD1. Germline CDR1 reads SGDLS; CDR2 reads YYNGEE. The CDR3 runs 18 residues. Germline trimming cut 2 bases from V and 1 base from J; bases unmatched to any gene: 5. The CDR3 loop reads CASSVLGQGASGANVLTF. The CDR3 nucleotides read TGTGCCAGCAGCGTCCTTGGACAGGGGGCTTCTGGGGCCAACGTCCTGACTTTC.

The V and J genes are TRBV12-3 or TRBV12-4 and TRBJ2-1, with a tentative D call TRBD1 (5 bases). The germline V and J ends were trimmed by 6 bases and 15 bases, with 18 bases remaining between them. The CDR3 consists of 12 residues. CDR3 nucleotides: TGTGCCAGCAGCCACCAGGACACCCCCGTGTTCTTC. As protein: CASSHQDTPVFF.

DNA of the CDR3: TGTGCCAGCAGCCTAAATCGACTTAACACCGGGGAGCTGTTTTTT. It codes for CASSLNRLNTGELFF. The chain is built from TRBV7-2 and TRBJ2-2, with no clear D. The CDR3 is made up of 15 amino acids. Germline-derived CDR1 and CDR2 are SGHTA and FQGNSA. With 5 bases removed from V and 2 bases from J, the gap between germline ends came to 12 bases.

The chain joins TRBV7-8 to TRBJ2-1, with 9 bases matching TRBD2. Germline V gives CDR1 SGHVS, CDR2 FQNEAQ. The ends lost 5 bases at V and 1 base at J; junction bases unmatched: 15. The CDR3 is 19 residues long. The CDR3 sequence: CASSPTGDSGSWSYNEQFF. CDR3 bases: TGTGCCAGCAGCCCGACCGGCGATAGCGGGAGCTGGTCCTACAATGAGCAGTTCTTC.

This chain connects TRBV5-5 to TRBJ1-1; no firm D call. Per germline, CDR1 SGHKS and CDR2 YYEKEE (reference sequence). This CDR3 is 15 amino acids long. Deletions cut 1 base from V and 2 bases from J, with 12 bases between. The CDR3 DNA is TGTGCCAGCAGCTTGTTACAGACAATAAACACTGAAGCTTTCTTT. Protein product: CASSLLQTINTEAFF.

The V call is TRBV27, the J call TRBJ2-7, with D tentatively TRBD1 (6 bases). The CDR3 totals 15 residues. Germline CDR1 MNHEY, CDR2 SMNVEV (reference sequence). Trimming pared 6 bases from V and 4 bases from J, leaving 19 bases between. The CDR3 DNA follows: TGTGCCAGCAGCGGTCCGACAGGCTCCTTTTACGAGCAGTACTTC. Translation gives CASSGPTGSFYEQYF.

The J gene is TRBJ1-1, the V gene TRBV3-1 (or the pseudogene TRBV3-2), with D possibly being TRBD1 (6 bases). V was pared by 3 bases and J by 4 bases, with 27 bases between. Germline values: CDR1 LGHDT, CDR2 YNNKEL (reference sequence). The CDR3 totals 19 residues. The CDR3 DNA follows: TGTGCCAGCAGCCACCCCCAACATCGGACAGACAATTGGGGCACTGAAGCTTTCTTT. Protein product: CASSHPQHRTDNWGTEAFF.

The chain employs TRBV19 and TRBJ1-1; no clear D. The V gene lost 4 bases and the J gene lost 0 bases, with 12 bases spanning the gap. The CDR3 has 15 amino acids. Germline CDR1 is LNHDA and CDR2 is SQIVND (reference sequence). CDR3 residues: CASSRVAGMNTEAFF. CDR3 in DNA: TGTGCCAGTAGTAGGGTCGCCGGCATGAACACTGAAGCTTTCTTT. Full variable domain (outside the CDR3, taken from reference TRBV19 and TRBJ1-1): DGGITQSPKYLFRKEGQNVTLSCEQNLNHDAMYWYRQDPGQGLRLIYYSQIVNDFQKGDIAEGYSVSREKKESFPLTVTSAQKNPTAFYLCASSRVAGMNTEAFFGQGTRLTVV.

The rearrangement links TRBV27 to TRBJ2-1; 7 positions match TRBD1. The germline CDR1 and CDR2 sequences are MNHEY and SMNVEV (reference sequence). The CDR3 is 13 amino acids. With V trimmed by 6 bases and J by 9 bases, 8 bases remained unmatched. The chain's CDR3 is CASRYRGWVEQFF. The CDR3 DNA is TGTGCCAGCAGGTACAGGGGATGGGTTGAGCAGTTCTTC.

V gene TRBV7-2 combines with J gene TRBJ2-5, with D unclear. The V and J ends lost 0 bases and 7 bases respectively, with 15 bases between them. Germline CDR1 and CDR2: SGHTA and FQGNSA. The CDR3 contains 15 residues. For the CDR3, the DNA is TGTGCCAGCAGCTTAGCGAATCGGGTTACGGCGACCCAGTACTTC. Encoded protein: CASSLANRVTATQYF.

This rearrangement joins TRBV3-1 (or the pseudogene TRBV3-2) to TRBJ1-6; the D is unclear. This CDR3 contains 16 residues. Germline-derived CDR1 and CDR2 are LGHDT and YNNKEL (reference sequence). The V and J ends lost 1 base and 7 bases respectively, with 14 bases between them. CDR3 region: CASSQGDHALNSPLHF. The CDR3 DNA follows: TGTGCCAGCAGCCAAGGGGATCACGCTTTGAATTCACCCCTCCACTTT.

The chain uses TRBV30 and TRBJ2-7; D may be TRBD2 (6 bases). The CDR3 totals 15 residues. With 3 bases removed from V and 8 bases from J, the gap between germline ends came to 23 bases. The germline V gene encodes CDR1 GTSNPN and CDR2 SVGIG (reference sequence). The CDR3 is CAWSRDRFSGRQQYF. In DNA, the CDR3 is TGTGCCTGGAGCAGGGACCGATTTAGCGGCCGACAGCAGTACTTC.

The rearrangement joins TRBV3-1 (or the pseudogene TRBV3-2) to TRBJ2-5; D gene ambiguous. The CDR3 covers 17 residues. Germline loops: CDR1 LGHDT, CDR2 YNNKEL (reference sequence). Trimming took 1 base from V and 4 from J, leaving 19 bases between them. CDR3 sequence reads: CASSQGTLWSGRETQYF. The DNA for the CDR3 is TGTGCCAGCAGCCAAGGGACCCTCTGGTCGGGTAGAGAGACCCAGTACTTC.

This clone came up once. J is TRBJ1-3 and V is TRBV5-1; possibly TRBD1 for D (5 bases). The CDR3 covers 15 residues. The germline gives CDR1 SGHRS, CDR2 YFSETQ. The V gene lost 6 bases and the J gene lost 0 bases, with 13 bases spanning the gap. The DNA of the CDR3 is TGCGCCAGCACTCCCCAGGGTATCTCTGGAAACACCATATATTTT. Translated: CASTPQGISGNTIYF.

V gene TRBV18 combines with J gene TRBJ1-4; D is possibly TRBD1 (5 bases). Trimming left V 0 bases short and J 8 bases short, with 13 bases between. Per germline, CDR1 KGHSH and CDR2 LQKENI. This CDR3 region has 15 residues. CDR3 amino acids: CASSPPGRVEEKLFF. The CDR3 DNA is TGTGCCAGCTCACCACCGGGCAGGGTGGAAGAAAAACTGTTTTTT.

This clone was observed a handful of times. The chain employs TRBV2 and TRBJ1-5, with D perhaps TRBD1 (5 bases). V shed 4 bases and J shed 3 bases, with 10 bases lying between them. Per germline, CDR1 SNHLY and CDR2 FYNNEI. This CDR3 has 14 residues. This CDR3 is CASSAGGNNQPQHF. The CDR3 DNA reads as TGTGCCAGCAGTGCTGGGGGTAACAATCAGCCCCAGCATTTT.

This clone was detected only a few times. The chain combines TRBV7-7 with TRBJ2-3, with 11 positions matching TRBD2. This CDR3 is built from 16 residues. The V and J ends lost 5 bases and 4 bases, in that order; junction bases with no gene match: 8. CDR1 is SSHAT, CDR2 FNYEAQ, per germline (reference sequence). This CDR3 reads CASSASSGGAADTQYF. CDR3 nucleotide sequence: TGTGCCAGCAGCGCCAGTAGCGGGGGGGCCGCAGATACGCAGTATTTT.

The chain employs TRBV2 and TRBJ1-1; 7 bases map to TRBD1. The CDR3 runs to 15 residues. V shed 2 bases and J 6 bases; nucleotides not matched to a gene: 9. CDR1 is SNHLY, CDR2 FYNNEI, per germline. The CDR3 coding sequence is TGTGCCAGCAGTGAAAAGGGGGCGAGGGGGGCTGAAGCTTTCTTT. Translation gives CASSEKGARGAEAFF.

The rearrangement uses TRBV27 and TRBJ1-5; the D gene is possibly TRBD1 (5 bases). The CDR3 is made up of 16 amino acids. The germline CDR1 and CDR2 sequences are MNHEY and SMNVEV (reference sequence). V lost 2 bases to trimming and J lost 3 bases, with 14 bases between them. The CDR3, as DNA: TGTGCCAGCAGTTTACGCTTTCGGGGGGTCAATCAGCCCCAGCATTTT. This encodes CASSLRFRGVNQPQHF.

This chain uses TRBV11-2 with TRBJ1-1, with D maybe TRBD1 (5 bases). This CDR3 region has 15 residues. CDR1 and CDR2 from the germline V gene are SGHAT and FQNNGV. Trimming pared 2 bases from V and 5 bases from J, leaving 15 bases between. The CDR3 protein is CASSLPRSRGTEAFF. DNA of the CDR3: TGTGCCAGCAGCTTACCTCGTTCTCGGGGGACTGAAGCTTTCTTT.

The J gene is TRBJ2-3, the V gene TRBV7-3, with D tentatively TRBD1 or TRBD2 (6 bases each). CDR3 length equals 16 residues. V lost 2 bases, J lost 2 bases, and 14 bases lay in between. In germline, CDR1 is SGHTA, CDR2 FQGTGA. Here the CDR3 DNA reads TGTGCCAGCAGCTTAGCCCCCGGGGGCTACACAGATACGCAGTATTTT. Translated: CASSLAPGGYTDTQYF.

In DNA, the CDR3 is TGTGCCAGCAGTTACGATGTTCCCATCAATGAGCAGTTCTTC. It is translated as CASSYDVPINEQFF. The gene calls are TRBV6-5 and TRBJ2-1; D remains unclear. Trimming cost V 2 bases and J 6 bases, with 11 bases left between them. There are 14 residues in the CDR3. Germline lookup yields CDR1 MNHEY and CDR2 SVGAGI.

The chain joins TRBV28 to TRBJ1-2; D may be TRBD1 (6 bases). Germline CDR1 MDHEN, CDR2 SYDVKM. With 4 bases removed from V and 4 bases from J, the gap between germline ends came to 7 bases. The CDR3 contains 12 residues. The CDR3 loop is CASSSGAYGYTF. Written as DNA, the CDR3 is TGTGCCAGCAGTTCAGGGGCCTATGGCTACACCTTC.

The CDR3 here is CASSSGGVSAFF. The CDR3 region has the DNA TGTGCCAGCAGTTCCGGGGGGGTGAGTGCTTTCTTT. This chain links TRBV6-5 with TRBJ1-1; D perhaps matches TRBD1 (5 bases). Germline V CDR1 and CDR2: MNHEY, SVGAGI. V gave up 4 bases and J gave up 11 bases, with 14 bases separating them. The CDR3 runs 12 residues.

This rearrangement joins TRBV5-1 to TRBJ2-2, with TRBD1 as a possible D gene (6 bases). Trimming removed 5 bases at V and 4 bases at J, with 9 bases between. Germline V gives CDR1 SGHRS, CDR2 YFSETQ. CDR3 length equals 13 residues. The CDR3 loop is CASRTGSTGELFF. CDR3 DNA sequence: TGCGCCAGCAGAACAGGGTCCACCGGGGAGCTGTTTTTT.

The rearrangement joins TRBV28 to TRBJ1-3; tentative D call: TRBD1 (6 bases). Trimming cost V 5 bases and J 3 bases, with 11 bases left between them. The CDR3 spans 14 residues. The germline V gene has CDR1 MDHEN and CDR2 SYDVKM. CDR3 nucleotide sequence: TGTGCCAGCAGTAATACAGGGTATGGAAACACCATATATTTT. It yields the protein CASSNTGYGNTIYF.

In its sample, this clone was seen once. The chain is built from TRBV11-2 and TRBJ2-7; D not certain. The germline V gene encodes CDR1 SGHAT and CDR2 FQNNGV. Deletions cut 0 bases from V and 0 bases from J, with 6 bases between. The CDR3 has 14 residues. The CDR3 DNA reads as TGTGCCAGCAGCTTAGAGAGGACCTCCTACGAGCAGTACTTC. Its protein product is CASSLERTSYEQYF.

CDR3 nucleotides: TGCGCCAGCAGTGAGTCGATCGGTAGGGGGCAGGAGACCCAGTACTTC. It encodes CASSESIGRGQETQYF. The rearrangement uses TRBV10-1 and TRBJ2-5, with TRBD1 identical over 7 bases. The CDR3 consists of 16 residues. Germline V gene sequence: CDR1 WNHNN, CDR2 SYGVQD (reference sequence). With 0 bases clipped from V and 5 bases from J, the junction kept 9 bases outside the gene matches.

The rearrangement links TRBV19 to TRBJ2-7; 7 bases line up with TRBD1. CDR3 length: 16 amino acids. V shed 3 bases and J 3 bases; nucleotides not matched to a gene: 11. CDR1 and CDR2 from the germline V gene are LNHDA and SQIVND (reference sequence). This CDR3 is CASSILPGTANYEQYF. The CDR3 bases are TGTGCCAGTAGTATTTTACCCGGGACAGCCAACTACGAGCAGTACTTC.